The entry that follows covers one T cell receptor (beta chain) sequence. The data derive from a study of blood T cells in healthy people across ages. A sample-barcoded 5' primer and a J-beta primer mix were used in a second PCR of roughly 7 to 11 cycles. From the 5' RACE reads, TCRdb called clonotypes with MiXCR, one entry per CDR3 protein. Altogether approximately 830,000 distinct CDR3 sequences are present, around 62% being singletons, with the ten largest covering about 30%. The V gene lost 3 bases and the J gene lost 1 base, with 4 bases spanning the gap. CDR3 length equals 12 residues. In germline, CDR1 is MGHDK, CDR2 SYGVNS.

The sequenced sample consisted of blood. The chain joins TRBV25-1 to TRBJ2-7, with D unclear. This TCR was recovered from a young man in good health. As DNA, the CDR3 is TGTGCCAGCAGTGATCTGTCCTACGAGCAGTACTTC. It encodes CASSDLSYEQYF.